A single sample is the source of the 23 T cell receptor beta chains below, sequenced in a study of blood T cell repertoires in COVID-19. The table came from immunoSEQ multiplex PCR; TCRdb's copy has only in-frame clones and leaves some out. This table holds roughly 45,000 clones, roughly 90% found once. Sequenced material: peripheral blood. These receptors were obtained from a man in his 60s with active COVID-19.

This clone has a single count. This chain uses TRBV21-1 with TRBJ2-7; the table's TRBD2 call for D was not verified on the DNA. TRBV21-1 is tagged as a pseudogene. CDR3 length: 11 residues. The CDR3: CASSKVGEQYF. In DNA, the CDR3 is TGTGCCAGCAGCAAAGTCGGCGAGCAGTACTTC.

CDR3 sequence: CASRRAGDQDTQYF. In DNA, the CDR3 is TGCGCCAGCAGACGAGCGGGAGATCAAGATACGCAGTATTTT. This chain uses TRBV10-2 with TRBJ2-3, with 8 bases that match TRBD2. Germline CDR1 WSHSY, CDR2 SAAADI. V shed 6 bases, J shed 5 bases, and the junction held 7 bases outside the gene matches. CDR3 length: 14 residues.

The V and J genes are TRBV4-2 and TRBJ2-5, with 10 positions matching TRBD2. This CDR3 is built from 16 residues. Trimming at V came to 1 base and at J to 5 bases, leaving 7 bases not matched to a gene. Germline CDR1 is LGHNA and CDR2 is YNFKEQ. The CDR3 reads CASSQVRAGGPETQYF. The CDR3 bases are TGTGCCAGCAGCCAAGTCAGAGCGGGAGGGCCGGAGACCCAGTACTTC.

The V call is TRBV5-1, the J call TRBJ2-7, with D perhaps matching TRBD2 (6 bases). Trimming took off 2 bases at V and 5 bases at J, with 14 bases between the two ends. The CDR3 contains 14 residues. Germline lookup yields CDR1 SGHRS and CDR2 YFSETQ. DNA of the CDR3: TGCGCCAGCAGCTTCGGAGGGGTATGGGACGAGCAGTACTTC. Translated, it gives CASSFGGVWDEQYF.

The chain uses TRBV28 and TRBJ1-1; 10 bases are shared with TRBD1. The CDR3 consists of 16 residues. V dropped 4 bases and J dropped 5; count of bases not matched to a gene: 10. Per the germline V gene, CDR1 is MDHEN and CDR2 is SYDVKM. CDR3 in amino acids: CASSSRQGAFGTEAFF. For the CDR3, the DNA is TGTGCCAGCAGTTCCCGACAGGGGGCGTTTGGGACTGAAGCTTTCTTT.

The rearrangement joins TRBV5-6 to TRBJ2-3; 9 bases match TRBD1. V was pared by 3 bases and J by 2 bases, with 10 bases of the junction left unmatched. CDR3 size: 17 residues. Looked up from germline, CDR1 is SGHDT and CDR2 is YYEEEE. In nucleotides, the CDR3 is TGTGCCAGCAGCTCGGGTGGGGGGACAGGGCTCACAGATACGCAGTATTTT. It specifies CASSSGGGTGLTDTQYF.

This clone showed up just a few times. V usage is TRBV19 and J usage is TRBJ2-7; 7 bases map to TRBD2. This CDR3 has 16 amino acids. The germline V gene has CDR1 LNHDA and CDR2 SQIVND (reference sequence). J gave up 3 bases and V 7 bases, and 15 bases lay outside the gene matches. The CDR3 DNA reads as TGTGCCAGTACCCGTTCCAGCGGGGCCGGCTACTACGAGCAGTACTTC. It yields the protein CASTRSSGAGYYEQYF.

For the CDR3, the DNA is TGTGCCAGTAGTATTACATCGGGGGGCTTGGCCGGGGAGCTGTTTTTT. Translated: CASSITSGGLAGELFF. This chain connects TRBV19 to TRBJ2-2, with D perhaps TRBD2 (7 bases). Germline CDR1 LNHDA, CDR2 SQIVND (reference sequence). The V end was cut by 3 bases, the J end by 6 bases, with 17 bases between. The CDR3 consists of 16 residues. Full variable domain (missing parts from reference TRBV19 and TRBJ2-2): DGGITQSPKYLFRKEGQNVTLSCEQNLNHDAMYWYRQDPGQGLRLIYYSQIVNDFQKGDIAEGYSVSREKKESFPLTVTSAQKNPTAFYLCASSITSGGLAGELFFGEGSRLTVL.

The rearrangement links TRBV7-2 to TRBJ1-5, with 7 bases lining up with TRBD1. The CDR3 covers 14 residues. Germline CDR1 is SGHTA and CDR2 is FQGNSA. V lost 4 bases to trimming and J lost 4 bases; unmatched junction nucleotides: 4. The CDR3 DNA sequence: TGTGCCAGCAGCTCTAGACAGGGAAATCAGCCCCAGCATTTT. It translates to CASSSRQGNQPQHF.

V usage is TRBV5-1 and J usage is TRBJ2-5; the match to TRBD2 covers 12 bases. From germline, CDR1 is SGHRS and CDR2 YFSETQ. The CDR3 extends over 15 amino acids. Germline trimming cut 0 bases from V and 3 bases from J; bases unmatched to any gene: 0. The CDR3 loop is CASSLGLAGEETQYF. The CDR3 region has the DNA TGCGCCAGCAGCTTGGGACTAGCGGGAGAAGAGACCCAGTACTTC.

This sequence joins TRBV30 and TRBJ2-7, with D possibly being TRBD2 (5 bases). CDR1 and CDR2 (germline): GTSNPN, SVGIG (reference sequence). Trimming cost V 0 bases and J 2 bases, with 14 bases left between them. The CDR3 length is 15 residues. The CDR3, as DNA: TGTGCCTGGAGTGTAGGAAGCGGAATCACCTACGAGCAGTACTTC. Protein: CAWSVGSGITYEQYF.

This clone was observed a few times. The V gene is TRBV6-5, the J gene TRBJ2-7, with a weak D call TRBD2 (5 bases). The V gene lost 2 bases and the J gene lost 1 base, with 15 bases spanning the gap. The CDR3 totals 16 residues. Germline V lookup: CDR1 MNHEY, CDR2 SVGAGI. CDR3 in DNA: TGTGCCAGCAGTTACGGAAGTGGGCGGGCTTCCTACGAGCAGTACTTC. This encodes CASSYGSGRASYEQYF.

This clone came up once. The rearrangement uses TRBV5-1 and TRBJ2-3; 11 bases agree with TRBD2. The CDR3 sequence is 16 residues long. CDR1 SGHRS and CDR2 YFSETQ come from the germline V gene. The J segment lost 4 bases and the V segment lost 4 bases, leaving 8 bases of the junction unmatched. This CDR3 is CASSTSGTSGPDTQYF. CDR3 sequence (DNA): TGCGCCAGCAGCACCTCCGGGACTAGCGGTCCAGATACGCAGTATTTT.

This sequence joins TRBV25-1 and TRBJ1-5, with a possible D match to TRBD1 (5 bases). Germline values: CDR1 MGHDK, CDR2 SYGVNS. CDR3 length: 14 residues. Trimming left V 5 bases short and J 2 bases short, with 10 bases between. CDR3 DNA sequence: TGTGCCAGCAGTCGGCTAGGGGGCAATCAGCCCCAGCATTTT. Amino acids: CASSRLGGNQPQHF. The full variable domain, its missing parts supplied by reference TRBV25-1 and TRBJ1-5, is EADIYQTPRYLVIGTGKKITLECSQTMGHDKMYWYQQDPGMELHLIHYSYGVNSTEKGDLSSESTVSRIRTEHFPLTLESARPSHTSQYLCASSRLGGNQPQHFGDGTRLSIL.

V usage is TRBV19 and J usage is TRBJ1-5; 7 positions agree with TRBD1. The CDR3 length is 13 residues. V lost 6 bases to trimming and J lost 3 bases; unmatched junction nucleotides: 2. Germline V gene data show CDR1 as LNHDA and CDR2 as SQIVND (reference sequence). CDR3 DNA sequence: TGTGCCAGTAGCAGGGGGTACAATCAGCCCCAGCATTTT. Residues: CASSRGYNQPQHF.

V gene TRBV20-1 combines with J gene TRBJ2-7; tentatively, D is TRBD2 (5 bases). The CDR3 runs to 13 residues. Germline V CDR1 and CDR2: DFQATT, SNEGSKA (reference sequence). V was shortened by 3 bases and J by 6 bases, with 15 bases between the two germline ends. The CDR3 bases are TGCAGTGCTAGTCGCGTACGAGGGCTCGAGCAGTACTTC. Its translation: CSASRVRGLEQYF.

The chain has TRBV9 and TRBJ2-3; 10 bases align to TRBD2. Germline trimming cut 0 bases from V and 1 base from J; bases unmatched to any gene: 8. The CDR3 is made up of 18 amino acids. Germline values: CDR1 SGDLS, CDR2 YYNGEE. CDR3 amino acids: CASSVGLAGEMGTDTQYF. The CDR3 nucleotides are TGTGCCAGCAGCGTAGGGCTAGCGGGAGAGATGGGCACAGATACGCAGTATTTT. Combining the CDR3 with reference TRBV9 and TRBJ2-3 gives the whole variable domain DSGVTQTPKHLITATGQRVTLRCSPRSGDLSVYWYQQSLDQGLQFLIQYYNGEERAKGNILERFSAQQFPDLHSELNLSSLELGDSALYFCASSVGLAGEMGTDTQYFGPGTRLTVL.

V and J are TRBV3-1 (or the pseudogene TRBV3-2) and TRBJ2-2; 11 bases map to TRBD2. This CDR3 is 16 amino acids long. J was trimmed by 7 bases and V by 1 base; bases with no gene match: 5. CDR1 and CDR2 (germline): LGHDT, YNNKEL (reference sequence). The CDR3 DNA reads as TGTGCCAGCAGCCAAGGCCTAGCGGGAGGTCACGGGGAGCTGTTTTTT. As protein: CASSQGLAGGHGELFF.

The chain links TRBV4-3 to TRBJ2-3; the match to TRBD1 covers 7 bases. From germline, CDR1 is LGHNA and CDR2 YSLEER. The CDR3 length is 16 residues. Unmatched junction bases numbered 7, after V lost 1 base and J lost 3 bases. The CDR3 sequence is CASSQGWQGVTDTQYF. The CDR3, as DNA: TGCGCCAGCAGCCAAGGGTGGCAGGGGGTGACAGATACGCAGTATTTT.

The V gene is TRBV6-1, the J gene TRBJ2-1; D possibly corresponds to TRBD1 (6 bases). The CDR3 extends over 15 amino acids. The V gene's germline CDR1 is MNHNS and CDR2 SASEGT. The V end was cut by 2 bases, the J end by 0 bases, with 8 bases between. The CDR3 protein is CASSEFRGSYNEQFF. The CDR3 coding sequence is TGTGCCAGCAGTGAATTCAGGGGCTCCTACAATGAGCAGTTCTTC.

This chain joins TRBV6-5 and TRBJ2-3; D is possibly TRBD1 (6 bases). The CDR3 contains 13 residues. Trimming pared 6 bases from V and 6 bases from J, leaving 13 bases between. CDR1 is MNHEY, CDR2 SVGAGI, per germline. CDR3 coding DNA: TGTGCCAGCAGGACAGGATTTTCGGATACGCAGTATTTT. This gives the protein CASRTGFSDTQYF.

V usage is TRBV5-6 and J usage is TRBJ2-1, with D possibly being TRBD1 (6 bases). The germline V gene encodes CDR1 SGHDT and CDR2 YYEEEE. The CDR3 sequence is 14 residues long. V lost 4 bases to trimming and J lost 4 bases, with 12 bases between them. The CDR3 protein is CASSRGHFYNEQFF. The CDR3 region has the DNA TGTGCCAGCAGCCGGGGACACTTTTACAATGAGCAGTTCTTC. Variable domain in full (rest from reference TRBV5-6 and TRBJ2-1): DAGVTQSPTHLIKTRGQQVTLRCSPKSGHDTVSWYQQALGQGPQFIFQYYEEEERQRGNFPDRFSGHQFPNYSSELNVNALLLGDSALYLCASSRGHFYNEQFFGPGTRLTVL.

The genes are TRBV29-1 and TRBJ2-3; D not resolved. CDR3 size: 14 residues. Germline V gene lookup returns CDR1 SQVTM and CDR2 ANQGSEA. V lost 3 bases to trimming and J lost 0 bases, with 10 bases between them. CDR3 residues: CSVEGLFSTDTQYF. In DNA form, the CDR3 reads TGCAGCGTTGAGGGCTTGTTTAGCACAGATACGCAGTATTTT.